This T cell receptor beta chain was obtained from a study of blood T cell repertoires in COVID-19. V lost 4 bases, J lost 4 bases, and 13 bases lay in between. Germline V CDR1 and CDR2: SGHAT, FQNNGV. The CDR3 covers 14 residues. Per the original methods: Scientists estimated how many nucleated cells there were by amplifying reference gene primers. TCRdb's table, derived via immunoSEQ multiplex PCR, lists solely in-frame clones and lacks some. V and J calls plus clone size are reproduced from that table; the DNA served to infer D and trimming. The table shows about 82,000 clones, with 80% occurring only once.

This TCR was sampled from a middle-aged woman with active or convalescent COVID-19. Sequenced input: peripheral blood. The chain recombines TRBV11-2 with TRBJ1-1; the D gene is possibly TRBD1 (5 bases). The CDR3 nucleotides read TGTGCCAGCAGCTGGGGCCAAACGGGCACTGAAGCTTTCTTT. This sequence encodes CASSWGQTGTEAFF.